These T cell receptor beta chains were read from a single sample in a study of CD8+CD57+ T cells in acquired aplastic anemia. MiXCR, applied by TCRdb to the reads, yields one record per CDR3 protein. The sample includes 200,000 to 300,000 distinct CDR3 sequences, around 45% of them seen just once. Sequencing used sorted CD4+, CD8+, or CD8+CD57+ T cells (not recorded which) from PBMCs. The receptors were sampled from a human donor with aplastic anemia. CDR3s include the opening cysteine and the closing phenylalanine or tryptophan. A D gene is named only where the DNA matches it firmly.

V | D | CDR3
TRBV29-1 | NA | CSVVPDTQYF
TRBV9 | NA | CASRSSGNTIYF
TRBV13 | NA | CASSPRSTEAFF
TRBV19 | NA | CASKGIAAFF
TRBV7-2 | TRBD1 | CASSSRTGPGQPQHF
TRBV7-9 | TRBD2 | CASSFGVGLADSYEQYF
TRBV2 | TRBD2 | CASSSGGLAGDEQYF
TRBV6-5 | TRBD1 | CASSGQAATSSTSPLHF
TRBV5-1 | TRBD1 | CASSWGDRGYGYTF
TRBV29-1 | TRBD1 | CSVGGQSNYGYTF
TRBV10-3 | NA | CAISGVSNYGYTF
TRBV7-9 | TRBD1 | CASSSTGDEQYF
TRBV12-3/TRBV12-4 | NA | CASSLAGWDEQFF
TRBV6-4 | NA | CASSDSIGGGADTQYF
TRBV5-1 | NA | CASTHRVTGELFF
TRBV15 | TRBD1 | CATRQTGGQGVLTF
TRBV14 | TRBD1 | CASSHLQRGQGDTQYF
TRBV7-9 | TRBD2 | CASSPPSSGRMFGDEQHF
TRBV6-5 | NA | CASRRDRNSGELFF
TRBV6-1 | NA | CASSDGSGDTNEQFF
TRBV15 | NA | CATSREGGNQPQHF
TRBV7-2 | NA | CASSLSSTGGYTF
TRBV7-6 | NA | CASSFRFGTQTTTDTQYF
TRBV15 | NA | CATSGGLPNPYEQYF
TRBV15 | NA | CATSRAPQGNEQFF
TRBV10-3 | NA | CAIGRGSFNSPLHF
TRBV2 | NA | CASSAGTQVSPLHF
TRBV4-1 | NA | CASSQDGTSF
TRBV9 | TRBD1 | CASSAPGQGWTEAFF
TRBV24-1 | NA | CATSDLRLSGTSSYNEQFF
TRBV3-1 | TRBD1 | CASSRTKGTESWTQYF
TRBV3-1 | NA | CASSHQGGYNEQFF
TRBV7-9 | NA | CASSREPHQETQYF
TRBV19 | TRBD1 | CASSISGTDTFNYGYTF
TRBV5-8 | TRBD1 | CASSLAPDRGTDTQYF
TRBV7-9 | NA | CASSLLTGSDSDYGYTF
TRBV7-9 | TRBD2 | CASSGGGEGPGANVLTF
TRBV20-1 | NA | CSARAGLNTEAFF
TRBV27 | NA | CASSHLTHGRNGYEQYF
TRBV16 | NA | CASSQVPVANEQFF
TRBV15 | NA | CATSGSQGRRSYEQYF
TRBV10-3 | TRBD2 | CASTRTSGSNEQFF
TRBV7-2 | NA | CASSTGPPNTEAFF
TRBV19 | NA | CASSIRAGEQFF
TRBV5-1 | TRBD1 | CASSFEGAIGDEQFF
TRBV12-3/TRBV12-4 | NA | CASTQGGYEQYF
TRBV2 | TRBD2 | CASSDGSGNYEQYF
TRBV20-1 | TRBD2 | CSAHWASGDVYEQYF
TRBV7-3 | NA | CASRRGSYEQYF
TRBV10-3 | NA | CAIRDGRSTNYGYTF